The rows below give T cell receptor beta chains drawn from one sample of a study of blood T cell repertoires in COVID-19. Method: immunoSEQ multiplex PCR; TCRdb's copy keeps in-frame clones and lacks some. The top ten clones hold approximately 32% of a sample with 45,000 to 50,000 clones, 70% to 90% of them seen once. Material: peripheral blood. All receptors derive from a woman older than 75 with COVID-19, enrolled during active disease. The conserved cysteine and the conserved F or W are not part of the CDR3 here. A D gene is named only where the DNA matches it firmly.

D gene	CDR3 length	V gene	J gene	CDR3 protein
TRBD1	13	TRBV5-1	TRBJ2-7	ASSPGQGLAYEQY
TRBD2	13	TRBV6-5	TRBJ2-5	ASSYAGGYRETQY
.	13	TRBV29-1	TRBJ2-5	SVEGLGGSKGTQY
TRBD2	18	TRBV18	TRBJ2-3	ASSPNFGLAGDGGTDTQY
.	13	TRBV7-2	TRBJ2-1	ASSLAVGTAGLMF
.	12	TRBV9	TRBJ2-7	ASSVGYSTYEQY
TRBD1	12	TRBV28	TRBJ1-4	ASSQTGGREKLF
TRBD1	11	TRBV19	TRBJ1-5	ASAGTVNQPQH
TRBD1	14	TRBV28	TRBJ1-4	ASSSSDRGRNEKLF
TRBD1	16	TRBV11-2	TRBJ1-2	ASRHNRVGQAPNYGYT
.	15	TRBV5-1	TRBJ1-2	ASSFGMPSGSDYGYT
TRBD1	13	TRBV19	TRBJ1-2	ASSRDRGRFGGYT
TRBD1	14	TRBV4-2	TRBJ1-2	ASSQEDRGGNYGYT
TRBD1	15	TRBV15	TRBJ1-3	ATRRDRGSASGNTIY
TRBD2	15	TRBV4-2	TRBJ2-3	ASSQAGLAGLTDTQY
TRBD1	11	TRBV19	TRBJ1-1	ASSTTGEPEAF
.	14	TRBV6-2/TRBV6-3	TRBJ2-1	ASSYRARRLYNEQF
TRBD1	13	TRBV29-1	TRBJ2-3	SVAGTGVSTDTQY
.	12	TRBV7-3	TRBJ1-2	ASSPKGKGSDYT
.	11	TRBV12-3/TRBV12-4	TRBJ2-7	ASSPGSLYEQY
TRBD1	15	TRBV28	TRBJ2-7	ASSSWLTGTGGPEQY
TRBD1	15	TRBV12-5	TRBJ2-7	ASGRPGTGRGLYEQY
.	11	TRBV19	TRBJ2-7	ASSIGQGSEQY
.	16	TRBV21-1	TRBJ2-1	ASSKAQGLAGGVNEQF
TRBD1	13	TRBV5-1	TRBJ2-1	ASSLVDRAYNEQF
TRBD2	12	TRBV10-3	TRBJ2-3	AITTSGGTDTQY
TRBD2	12	TRBV18	TRBJ2-3	ASSPAGGTDTQY
.	11	TRBV30	TRBJ1-2	AWGPLEPPGYT
.	11	TRBV6-5	TRBJ2-1	ASRGLAPNEQF
TRBD1	13	TRBV7-2	TRBJ1-5	ASSPEGQGDQPQH
TRBD1	12	TRBV2	TRBJ1-6	ASRRTGKESPLH
TRBD2	14	TRBV3-1/TRBV3-2	TRBJ2-5	ASSHTGGRGKETQY
.	13	TRBV5-4	TRBJ1-1	ASSARTDLNTEAF
TRBD1	13	TRBV3-1/TRBV3-2	TRBJ1-6	ASSLSTGNDSPLH
TRBD2	12	TRBV7-9	TRBJ2-7	ASSLAGVDYEQY
.	11	TRBV5-1	TRBJ2-1	ASRPDLANEQF
TRBD2	17	TRBV7-2	TRBJ2-3	ASNLQRSRLAGSTDTQY
TRBD1	11	TRBV29-1	TRBJ1-1	SVEDRGTGSAF
.	10	TRBV7-9	TRBJ1-2	ASSSRAGGYT
TRBD2	12	TRBV9	TRBJ2-2	ASSVSGTSGAQF